This T cell receptor (beta chain) was recovered during a study of memory CD4+ T cells and cytomegalovirus serostatus. About the research overall: This sample comes from healthy Belgian adults, fewer than 10 CMV seropositive, approximately 22 seronegative.

Single viable CD3+CD4+CD8-CD45RO+ cells were sorted as the memory CD4+ T cells. Donors' CMV status reflects serum IgG against pp150, pp28, p38, p52. Profiled with immunoSEQ multiplex PCR; TCRdb holds only in-frame clones, not every one. In the table there are about 50,000 clones, about 79% of which are singletons. In the case of this clone: Its matching antigen is unknown.

General study points: CD4+ memory repertoires contained about 40% of the roughly 160 reported CMV TCRbeta sequences. Median bootstrapped AUC for CMV status was roughly 0.95 originally, around 0.91 US-trained.

This CDR3 spans 15 amino acids. Unmatched junction bases numbered 12, after V lost 8 bases and J lost 3 bases. CDR1 and CDR2 (germline): MNHEY, SVGAGI. Sequenced sample: memory CD4+ T cells from blood. This sequence originates from an adult in good health and CMV-seronegative. The V call is TRBV6-5, the J call TRBJ1-1; 7 bases are a match to TRBD1. The CDR3 protein is CASYSPTGRDTEAFF. The CDR3 DNA follows: TGTGCCAGCTATAGTCCGACAGGGAGAGACACTGAAGCTTTCTTT.